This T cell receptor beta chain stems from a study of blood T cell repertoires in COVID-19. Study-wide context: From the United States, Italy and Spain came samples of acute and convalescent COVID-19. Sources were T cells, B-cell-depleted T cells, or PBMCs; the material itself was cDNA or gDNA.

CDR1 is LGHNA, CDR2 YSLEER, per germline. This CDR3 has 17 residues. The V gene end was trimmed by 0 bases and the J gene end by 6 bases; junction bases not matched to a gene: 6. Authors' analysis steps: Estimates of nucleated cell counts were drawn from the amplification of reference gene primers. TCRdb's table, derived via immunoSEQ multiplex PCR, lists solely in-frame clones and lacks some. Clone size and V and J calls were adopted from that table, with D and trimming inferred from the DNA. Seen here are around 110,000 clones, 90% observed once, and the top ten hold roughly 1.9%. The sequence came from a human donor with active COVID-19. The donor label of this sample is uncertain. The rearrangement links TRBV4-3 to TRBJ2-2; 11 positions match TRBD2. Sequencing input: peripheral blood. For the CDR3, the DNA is TGCGCCAGCAGCCAAGAGAAAACTAGCGGGGGTGCCGGGGAGCTGTTTTTT. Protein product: CASSQEKTSGGAGELFF.